This TCR beta chain was found in a study of human T cells and chemical hapten exposure (dated by TCRdb to the early 2020s). Background on the whole study: For sensitization, 2% DPC in acetone was applied to a 2 cm by 2 cm area of upper inner arm skin. Throughout the study period of roughly five months, patients also received therapeutic DPC doses to the scalp every week. Patch testing on the upper back used Finn chambers containing 0.01% DPC, with scoring done after 6 days according to International Contact Dermatitis Research Group standards. Most of the patients in the cohort were female, and the cohort covered alopecia areata with under or over 50% scalp involvement, alopecia totalis and alopecia universalis. The libraries were sequenced as a pool, and the TCR yield per sample differed mostly because of small variations in library volumes within the pool. Peripheral blood TCR repertoire changes were tracked in vivo in alopecia patients during primary and secondary sensitization to the hapten diphenylcyclopropenone (DPC). Blood samples were taken from patients before sensitization (week 0) and then at 2, 6 and about 24 weeks after DPC sensitization. Approximately 28 alopecia patients gave blood for TCR sequencing at one to four time points (pre-sensitization, 2, 6 and 24 weeks). For every blood RNA sample, sequencing covered both the TCR alpha and TCR beta chains.

The meaning of the sample's time point label: patch test 2, 6 weeks after DPC sensitization. The treatment or condition label for this specimen denotes: therapeutic diphenylcyclopropenone sensitization with weekly scalp DPC. Total RNA was extracted from unfractionated whole blood collected in Tempus Blood RNA tubes. At each patch-test visit, blood was drawn before the patch test was applied. Eligible patients were aged 18 to 70, diagnosed with alopecia, deemed suitable for DPC therapy, and excluded if pregnant. The library was prepared using RACE. Data came from a NextSeq 500. During library preparation, unique molecular identifiers were attached to individual cDNA molecules so that TCRs could be counted quantitatively and reproducibly. From the authors' description of their analysis: A median of around 100,000 TCRs per sample was observed, with a range of about 20,000 to 700,000. The Decombinator software suite was used to annotate V, J and CDR3 in the TCR reads. For the PS versus PT1 abundance plots, all samples were subsampled to the same number of TCRs (28,000). TCRs were defined as expanded if absent before sensitization and observed at least eight times at the 2-week time point. The raw public reads went through TCRdb reprocessing: fastp at Q25, MiXCR clone calling, in-frame beta chains kept. Rows matching on CDR3 protein sequence are summarized as one entry with the most common DNA and genes. TCRdb, rather than the study authors, made the V and J calls. This sample lists roughly 40,000 distinct CDR3 sequences; around a tenth were detected once. Jointly, the top ten make up around 15% of the sample.

V drops 2 bases and J drops 4 bases, leaving 3 bases in between. The germline V gene sets CDR1 to MDHEN and CDR2 to SYDVKM. The CDR3 contains 12 residues, cysteine and phenylalanine counted. Only the CDR3 DNA stays, 36 bases, in frame from base 1. A note on this clonotype: Its antigen target is currently unknown. Base-call qualities are not available, and no considerably larger clone is one nucleotide away.

The paper as a whole reports these results and caveats: Expanded TCRs formed significantly more large CDR3 similarity clusters than pre-sensitization or healthy control sets, consistent with antigen-driven responses. After repeated subsampling, changes were observed in the strength of the expansion versus patch-test correlation and in the threshold at which the correlation became significant. Because all patients had alopecia, a presumed autoimmune disease, the immune response of the patients might differ from that of healthy individuals. Patch test score was positively correlated with the number of PT1 expanded TCRs, with significance at thresholds 8, 16 and 32 but not at 4. The number of TCRs above 1 in 1000 frequency did not change with DPC sensitization; there was no evidence of global repertoire structure alterations.

Recombination connected TRBV28 to TRBJ2-1; there is no confident call for the D gene. The TCR originated in a woman aged 30 to 39 with alopecia areata. Some clones in this sample may be carry-over from other donors' samples. The material sequenced was whole blood, taken in connection with sensitization to the hapten diphenylcyclopropenone (DPC). The nucleotides read TGTGCCAGCAGTTTACAGTACAATGAGCAGTTCTTC. This sequence encodes CASSLQYNEQFF.